This T cell receptor (beta chain) was documented in a study of T cell clones after liver transplantation. Study in general: TCRbeta sequencing after a pre-transplant mixed lymphocyte reaction identified graft-donor-reactive clones, later tracked in post-transplant blood. Graft-donor-reactive sequences were compared with third-party-reactive TCRbeta sequences from pre-transplant mixed lymphocyte reactions.

Between the trimmed V and J ends, which lost 3 bases and 4 bases, there was a span of 13 bases. Germline CDR1 MNHNS, CDR2 SASEGT. There are 15 residues in the CDR3. Here immunoSEQ multiplex PCR was the method, and the copy in TCRdb shows in-frame clones only, minus some. The sample holds nearly 55,000 clones, roughly 80% seen once. The sequencing used CD4+ T cells from blood, collected before liver transplant. The chain is built from TRBV6-1 and TRBJ1-3, with D tentatively TRBD1 (6 bases). The TCR was taken from a human donor who received a liver transplant. DNA for the CDR3: TGTGCCAGCAGTGATATACAGGGCAGCGGAAACACCATATATTTT. Translation: CASSDIQGSGNTIYF.